The 7 T cell receptor beta chains presented below share a single source sample, sequenced in a study of response to subunit inactivated influenza vaccine. MiXCR, applied by TCRdb to the RT-PCR reads, yields one record per CDR3 protein. The sample carries about 540,000 distinct CDR3 sequences, approximately 24% recorded once. In addition, the sample was reused for a study of T cells expressing NK-cell markers. That source notes: UMIs were included in TCR beta cDNA generated by 5'RACE template switching.

The material was CD4+ T cells sorted from PBMCs, obtained 11 to 12 days after vaccination. The receptors come from a man aged 45-60 years who received an inactivated influenza vaccine.

This clonotype was picked up a small number of times. This chain uses TRBV10-3 with TRBJ1-2; tentatively, D is TRBD1 (5 bases). From germline, CDR1 is ENHRY and CDR2 SYGVKD. The V end lost 0 bases, the J end lost 4 bases, and 15 bases lay between the germline ends. The CDR3 is made up of 16 amino acids. DNA for the CDR3: TGTGCCATCAGTGAGTCGACCGGGGGAAGTGGCTATGGCTACACCTTC. The encoded protein is CAISESTGGSGYGYTF.

This clonotype was detected once. This chain joins TRBV6-2 or TRBV6-3 and TRBJ2-6; 11 nucleotides agree with TRBD1. The CDR3 is 16 amino acids. The trim removed 6 bases at V and 3 bases at J, leaving 4 bases unmatched. Germline lookup yields CDR1 MNHEY and CDR2 SVGEGT. The CDR3 sequence: CASRRTGGIGANVLTF. CDR3 in DNA: TGTGCCAGCAGGCGGACAGGGGGCATTGGGGCCAACGTCCTGACTTTC.

This clonotype was recorded a few times. The J gene is TRBJ2-4, the V gene TRBV20-1, with no clear D. The CDR3 is 14 amino acids. Germline V CDR1 and CDR2: DFQATT, SNEGSKA (reference sequence). The V end lost 3 bases, the J end lost 0 bases, and 9 bases lay between the germline ends. CDR3 sequence (DNA): TGCAGTGCTAGGTACCCGCTAGCCAAAAACATTCAGTACTTC. Residues: CSARYPLAKNIQYF.

This chain joins TRBV7-9 and TRBJ1-1, with D possibly TRBD1 on 6 matching bases. The ends were cut back, 5 bases at V and 1 base at J, with 20 bases in the middle. From germline, CDR1 is SEHNR and CDR2 FQNEAQ (reference sequence). The CDR3 length is 17 residues. The CDR3 bases are TGTGCCAGCAGCCCAAAAACCATCCGGGACAAGAACACTGAAGCTTTCTTT. Its translation: CASSPKTIRDKNTEAFF.

The chain joins TRBV14 to TRBJ2-3; 10 bases match TRBD2. V was clipped by 4 bases and J by 2 bases; unmatched bases: 6. Germline CDR1 and CDR2: SGHDN and FVKESK. This CDR3 has 16 amino acids. CDR3 loop: CASSLYSGGPTDTQYF. CDR3 in DNA: TGTGCCAGCAGCCTATATAGCGGGGGGCCCACAGATACGCAGTATTTT. Using reference TRBV14 and TRBJ2-3 for the parts outside the CDR3, the full variable domain is EAGVTQFPSHSVIEKGQTVTLRCDPISGHDNLYWYRRVMGKEIKFLLHFVKESKQDESGMPNNRFLAERTGGTYSTLKVQPAELEDSGVYFCASSLYSGGPTDTQYFGPGTRLTVL.

This clonotype showed up just a few times. The V gene is TRBV2, the J gene TRBJ1-5; possibly TRBD1 for D (6 bases). The CDR3 covers 13 residues. In germline, CDR1 is SNHLY, CDR2 FYNNEI. V was clipped by 8 bases and J by 3 bases, with 11 bases between them. The CDR3 spells CASGRDNNQPQHF. CDR3 nucleotide sequence: TGTGCCAGCGGAAGGGACAACAATCAGCCCCAGCATTTT.

The sample holds a few counts of this clonotype. V usage is TRBV6-1 and J usage is TRBJ1-1; D unresolved. V lost 4 bases, J lost 11 bases, and 14 bases lay in between. The CDR3 runs 12 residues. Germline V CDR1 and CDR2: MNHNS, SASEGT. CDR3 loop: CASSGTFNSAFF. The DNA for the CDR3 is TGTGCCAGCAGTGGGACTTTTAATTCGGCTTTCTTT.